This T cell receptor (beta chain) comes out of a study of cytomegalovirus exposure and HLA in healthy donors. The CDR3 runs 15 residues. Germline CDR1 SNHLY, CDR2 FYNNEI. Losses at the gene ends were 2 bases for V and 5 bases for J; bases not matched to a gene: 6. Repertoires were generated with immunoSEQ multiplex PCR, while TCRdb's copy carries only in-frame clones and drops some. The table shows over 250,000 clones, with approximately 86% occurring only once. The chain is built from TRBV2 and TRBJ1-2; TRBD1 agrees at 9 bases. Sequencing was performed on PBMCs. The sequence was collected from a woman younger than 30 in good health and CMV-seronegative. The chain's CDR3 is CASSELGQGLYGYTF. The CDR3 bases are TGTGCCAGCAGTGAACTGGGACAGGGACTATATGGCTACACCTTC.